This T cell receptor beta chain was observed in a study of cytomegalovirus exposure and HLA in healthy donors. Study summary: Within the Caucasian-associated ancestry cluster were roughly 79% of the 398 genotyped donors.

Looked up from germline, CDR1 is SGHNT and CDR2 is YYREEE (reference sequence). J lost 3 bases, V lost 3 bases, and 7 bases had no gene match. CDR3 length: 15 amino acids. The primer mix had 60 Vbeta and 13 Jbeta primers. Sequenced by immunoSEQ multiplex PCR; TCRdb stores in-frame clones only, minus some. The table records 180,000 or so clones, approximately 80% of them present only once. The gene calls are TRBV5-4 and TRBJ2-3; 7 bases fit TRBD2. The sequence was collected from a woman aged 45-65 years in good health and CMV-seropositive. The sequencing sample was made of PBMCs. The CDR3 loop reads CASSYQRGGTDTQYF. CDR3 DNA sequence: TGTGCCAGCAGCTACCAGCGGGGTGGGACAGATACGCAGTATTTT.